This T cell receptor beta chain stems from a study of cytomegalovirus exposure and HLA in healthy donors. The wider study: Earlier results showed roughly 120 million unique TCR beta sequences derived from roughly 180 million T cells.

Study findings and constraints: Among CMV-associated TCR beta chains, most appeared HLA-restricted in a later analysis.

With 4 bases removed from V and 5 bases from J, the gap between germline ends came to 17 bases. The CDR3 contains 14 residues. The germline gives CDR1 SQVTM, CDR2 ANQGSEA. On this clone itself: Its target is unknown.

PCR employed 60 Vbeta and 13 Jbeta primers. Only in-frame clones appear in the TCRdb table, and some are missing; sequencing was by immunoSEQ multiplex PCR. The sample shows over 100,000 clones, 80% of them seen only once. The chain is built from TRBV29-1 and TRBJ1-2; D possibly corresponds to TRBD1 (5 bases). This clonotype was sampled from a man between 25 and 39 years old in good health and CMV-seronegative. The sequencing sample was made of PBMCs. CDR3: CSVVTPGRVYGYTF. Written as DNA, the CDR3 is TGCAGCGTTGTTACCCCCGGCAGGGTGTATGGCTACACCTTC.